The clone carrying this T cell receptor (beta chain) was detected only a few times. The data were taken from a study of cytomegalovirus exposure and HLA in healthy donors. PCR used 60 Vbeta primers and 13 Jbeta primers. The repertoire was sequenced with immunoSEQ multiplex PCR; TCRdb's copy has only in-frame clones and lacks some. The table includes roughly 120,000 clones, over 65% detected once. Sequencing input: PBMCs. The clonotype originates from a man aged 50 or older in good health and CMV-seronegative.

The CDR3 DNA reads TGTGCCAGCAGCAAATCCCATAATGAAAAACTGTTTTTT. Translating it yields CASSKSHNEKLFF. The chain recombines TRBV27 with TRBJ1-4; D is uncertain. Germline lookup yields CDR1 MNHEY and CDR2 SMNVEV (reference sequence). Deletions cut 6 bases from V and 4 bases from J, with 9 bases between. This CDR3 region has 13 residues.